These T cell receptor beta chains were read from a single sample in a study of cytomegalovirus exposure and HLA in healthy donors. Produced via immunoSEQ multiplex PCR; TCRdb's table is partial and in-frame only. The data show approximately 120,000 clones, with 77% seen just once and approximately 11% held by the top ten. Sequencing was performed on PBMCs. Receptor source: a middle-aged man in good health and CMV-seropositive. Each CDR3 is given without its conserved first and last residue. Each record gives: CDR3 length, V gene, CDR3 protein.

>14|TRBV7-9
ASSSLAGTGSYEQY
>14|TRBV28
ASSLWLAGEYNEQF
>13|TRBV5-8
ASSFFRRSNQPQH
>13|TRBV5-4
ASSLVPSARYEQY
>19|TRBV9
ASSAPWGGGSTPAGANVLT
>12|TRBV6-5
ASSRTGIRYEQY
>11|TRBV7-3
ASSGQGQETQY
>13|TRBV10-3
AISASGGAADTQY
>16|TRBV14
ASSQGLTSEPSTDTQY
>15|TRBV7-2
ASSMRLAGTSTDTQY
>14|TRBV7-2
ASSRSGGVAKNIQY
>14|TRBV19
ASTPRGGRRDQPQH
>12|TRBV5-1
ASSSGLASYEQY
>13|TRBV4-1
ASSQGRRTNYGYT